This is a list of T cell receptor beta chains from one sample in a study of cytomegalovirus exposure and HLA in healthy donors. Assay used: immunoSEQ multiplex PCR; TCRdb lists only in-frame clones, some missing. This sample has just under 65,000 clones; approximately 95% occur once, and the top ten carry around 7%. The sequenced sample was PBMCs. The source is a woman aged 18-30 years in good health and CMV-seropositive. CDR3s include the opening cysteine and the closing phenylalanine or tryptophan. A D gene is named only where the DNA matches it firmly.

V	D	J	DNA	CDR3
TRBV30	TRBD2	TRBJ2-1	TGTGCCTGGGGAGCGGGAAACTACAATGAGCAGTTCTTC	CAWGAGNYNEQFF
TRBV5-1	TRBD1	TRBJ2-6	TGCGCCAGCAGCGGACAGGGCCACTCTGGGGCCAACGTCCTGACTTTC	CASSGQGHSGANVLTF
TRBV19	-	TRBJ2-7	TGTGCCAGTGCGGGAAACGCTCCCTACGAGCAGTACTTC	CASAGNAPYEQYF
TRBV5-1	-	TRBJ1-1	TGCGCCAGCAGCTTGGCAGGGTTCACTGAAGCTTTCTTT	CASSLAGFTEAFF
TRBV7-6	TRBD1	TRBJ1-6	TGTGCCAGCAGCTTATCGGGGTTGTGGGACAGGTCGCGTTCACCCCTCCACTTT	CASSLSGLWDRSRSPLHF
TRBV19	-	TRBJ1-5	TGTGCCAGTAGTCCTCATCGAGACCGGGGTTCTAGCAATCAGCCCCAGCATTTT	CASSPHRDRGSSNQPQHF
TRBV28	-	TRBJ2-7	TGTGCCAGCAGTTCCCTTAGGGGCGCCTACGAGCAGTACTTC	CASSSLRGAYEQYF
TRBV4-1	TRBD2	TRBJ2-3	TGCGCCAGCAGCCAAGTTGCTAGCGGTACTAGCACAGATACGCAGTATTTT	CASSQVASGTSTDTQYF
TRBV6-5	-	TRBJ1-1	TGTGCCAGCAGTTACGGGGGGATGACTGAAGCTTTCTTT	CASSYGGMTEAFF
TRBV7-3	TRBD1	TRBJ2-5	TGTGCCAGCAGCTTCACAGGGGGGGAGACCCAGTACTTC	CASSFTGGETQYF
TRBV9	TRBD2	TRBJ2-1	TGTGCCAGCAGCGCTAGCGGGAGGGCCGGCGATGAGCAGTTCTTC	CASSASGRAGDEQFF
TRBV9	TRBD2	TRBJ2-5	TGTGCCAGCAGCGTATCGATCTCGGCTAGCGGGGACGAGACCCAGTACTTC	CASSVSISASGDETQYF
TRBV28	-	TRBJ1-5	TGTGCCAGCAGTTTACAGGGAGGAAGTCAGCCCCAGCATTTT	CASSLQGGSQPQHF
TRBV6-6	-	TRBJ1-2	TGTGCCAGCAGTTATGGTTGGGACGGGAGCTATGGCTACACCTTC	CASSYGWDGSYGYTF
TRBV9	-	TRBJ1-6	TGTGCCAGCAGCGCCCCTGGGGGGATCGATAATTCACCCCTCCACTTT	CASSAPGGIDNSPLHF